The entry below describes one T cell receptor beta chain. The CDR3 totals 13 residues. Germline CDR1 and CDR2: GTSNPN and SVGIG (reference sequence). V lost 1 base and J 7 bases, leaving 11 bases between the germline ends. These data belong to a study of blood T cell repertoires in COVID-19. Whole-study context: In each case, the material was cDNA or gDNA derived from T cells, B-cell-depleted T cells, or PBMCs.

Across over 20 US areas, participants ranged in age from roughly 18 to 95 years. Profiled with immunoSEQ multiplex PCR; TCRdb holds only in-frame clones, not every one. The repertoire holds approximately 300,000 clones, more than 85% seen once, with around 3.9% in the top ten. This clonotype originated in a woman aged 25 to 45 who had been exposed to COVID-19. The sample taken for sequencing was PBMCs or T cells enriched from blood (not recorded which). The V and J genes are TRBV30 and TRBJ1-5, with D possibly TRBD1 on 5 matching bases. CDR3 DNA: TGTGCCTGGAGTGGGGGGGGGTACCAGCCCCAGCATTTT. Protein product: CAWSGGGYQPQHF.